Only one count was recorded for the clone carrying this TCR beta chain. In the original analysis: Estimates of nucleated cell counts were drawn from the amplification of reference gene primers. Profiling relied on immunoSEQ multiplex PCR, and the TCRdb table lists in-frame clones only, not all of them. For V, J and clone size, that table is used; D and trimming come from the DNA. The sample includes around 150,000 clones, approximately 80% of them seen just once. This sample was included in a study of blood T cell repertoires in COVID-19. The overall study: The study drew acute and convalescent COVID-19 samples from the United States, Italy and Spain. In each case, the material was cDNA or gDNA derived from T cells, B-cell-depleted T cells, or PBMCs.

Trimming shortened V by 1 base and J by 3 bases, and 12 bases separated the two germline ends. CDR3 length equals 15 residues. The germline V gene has CDR1 SGHVS and CDR2 FQNEAQ. The sequence was obtained from a human donor in a cohort sampled during active COVID-19. V is TRBV7-8 and J is TRBJ2-5; TRBD1 is a possible D gene (5 bases). The sequenced sample consisted of peripheral blood. CDR3: CASSLVTAVEETQYF. The CDR3 bases are TGTGCCAGCAGCTTAGTGACAGCCGTAGAAGAGACCCAGTACTTC.